The source of this T cell receptor beta chain is a study of blood T cell repertoires in COVID-19 (dated by TCRdb to about 2020). Describing the broader study: Samples from collaborators originated in the United States, Italy and Spain and spanned both the acute and convalescent phases of COVID-19. The material from the prospective study consisted of cDNA or gDNA derived from T cells, B-cell-depleted T cells, or PBMCs. The dataset comprised deeply sampled blood TCRbeta repertoires from subjects exposed to, actively infected with, or recovered from COVID-19. The repertoires were released in a freely available public database meant as a resource for research on the immune response to SARS-CoV-2. The samples were drawn from two sources: the first 160 participants of the ongoing ImmuneRACE study, and 1,200 or so subjects contributed by 6 global collaborators. Sample metadata almost always included a de-identified subject ID, COVID-19 status, age in years and sex. HLA class I and class II types, where available, came from metadata supplied by the sample provider rather than from assay-based typing. The investigation overall reported the following: The amount of clinical and demographic metadata varied by source and participant and was provided uncurated.

TCRbeta CDR3 regions were amplified from genomic DNA using the immunoSEQ Assay, a bias-controlled multiplex PCR. For the original study's pipeline: The number of nucleated cells in each sample was estimated from the amplification of reference gene primers within the assay. To quantify the absolute abundance of each unique TCRbeta CDR3 rearrangement, sequence reads were collapsed and filtered. For each sample, productive Simpson clonality was calculated by taking the square root of Simpson's diversity index across productive rearrangements. TCRdb took over this immuneACCESS table, retaining in-frame rearrangements with V and J assigned. Such tables are incomplete; in checked studies, under half of the missing clones stem from an unresolved V gene, and the remainder is unexplained. From that table come the V and J calls and clone size; the DNA was used to work out D and trimming. This sample has around 230,000 clones in its table, and roughly 83% of those were observed once. The ten most abundant clones make up 2.5% to 3% of the sample.

As to this clone: It lacks a known antigen. Base qualities are not recorded, but no much larger clone differs from it by a single base.

The collaborating institutions used their own protocols to collect whole blood in K2EDTA tubes. For TCRbeta analysis, collaborators shipped samples in one of three forms: frozen whole blood, isolated PBMCs, or DNA extracted from either of those sample types. Sequencing was performed on peripheral blood. This clonotype originated in a woman between 65 and 79 years old with active or convalescent COVID-19.

The DNA sequence is as follows: TGTGCCAGCAGCTTAAACAATCCCAGGCTTAACTATGGCTACACCTTC. Its coded protein is CASSLNNPRLNYGYTF. The chain joins TRBV7-9 to TRBJ1-2, with the D gene not clear enough to name. The CDR3 spans 16 residues, from the cysteine through the phenylalanine. Only the CDR3 part of the read is kept: 48 bases, read in frame from the first base. From a lookup of the germline V gene (reference sequence), CDR1 and CDR2 are SEHNR and FQNEAQ. V drops 2 bases and J drops 1 base, leaving 14 bases in between.